The entry that follows covers one TCR beta chain sequence. Its antigen remains unidentified. Measured with immunoSEQ multiplex PCR; TCRdb has only the in-frame clones, and not every one. Of about 710,000 clones detected, around 73% appear once; the ten largest clones hold around 2%. The germline CDR1 and CDR2 sequences are MDHEN and SYDVKM. V was pared by 2 bases and J by 9 bases, with 8 bases between. The CDR3 is 12 amino acids. This sample stems from a study of shared clonotypes between healthy human individuals. Points from the study as a whole: A reduction in generation probabilities was seen for non-shared clonotypes relative to those shared by all four donors.

The TCR originated in a woman aged 25-40 years in good health. The source material was memory CD4+ T cells sorted from blood. The subset was: CD45RA-negative fraction. This sequence joins TRBV28 and TRBJ2-1, with D possibly matching TRBD1 (5 bases). The CDR3: CASSLKGIEQFF. The DNA of the CDR3 is TGTGCCAGCAGTTTAAAGGGGATTGAGCAGTTCTTC.